The clone carrying this T cell receptor (beta chain) has a handful of counts. This sample stems from a study of OX40 agonist ivuxolimab in advanced cancers. V dropped 11 bases and J dropped 5; count of bases not matched to a gene: 6. Germline V gene data show CDR1 as ENHRY and CDR2 as SYGVKD. The CDR3 is 13 amino acids. Profiled with immunoSEQ multiplex PCR; TCRdb holds only in-frame clones, not every one. The sample shows 69,000 or so clones, roughly four fifths of them seen only once. This specimen consisted of CD4+ or CD8+ T cells sorted from blood, obtained in a trial of the OX40 agonist ivuxolimab. This rearrangement joins TRBV10-3 to TRBJ1-4, with TRBD1 matching 9 bases. This receptor was obtained from an adult with an advanced solid tumor such as melanoma, head and neck, liver or kidney cancer. The chain's CDR3 is CAVGTGPNEKLFF. Here the CDR3 DNA reads TGTGCCGTTGGGACAGGGCCCAATGAAAAACTGTTTTTT.